The entry below gives a single T cell receptor (beta chain) sequence along with its context. The sample comes from a study of blood T cell repertoires in COVID-19. About the study: The United States, Italy and Spain provided the acute and convalescent COVID-19 samples. Nucleic acid was either cDNA or gDNA, and it came from T cells, B-cell-depleted T cells, or PBMCs.

The CDR3 totals 14 residues. Trimming left V 0 bases short and J 4 bases short, with 9 bases between. Germline CDR1 is LGHDT and CDR2 is YNNKEL (reference sequence). Under the authors' procedure: Reference gene primers were amplified, and this amplification served to estimate nucleated cell counts. Assay used: immunoSEQ multiplex PCR; TCRdb lists only in-frame clones, some missing. Clone size and V and J calls were adopted from that table, with D and trimming inferred from the DNA. The data show about 93,000 clones, with 90% seen just once and around 1.5% held by the top ten. Sequenced sample: peripheral blood. This sequence joins TRBV3-1 (or the pseudogene TRBV3-2) and TRBJ1-1, with D uncertain. The TCR originated in a human donor with active COVID-19. The donor label of this sample is uncertain. DNA of the CDR3: TGTGCCAGCAGCCAAGATGATCGGAGCACTGAAGCTTTCTTT. Residues: CASSQDDRSTEAFF.